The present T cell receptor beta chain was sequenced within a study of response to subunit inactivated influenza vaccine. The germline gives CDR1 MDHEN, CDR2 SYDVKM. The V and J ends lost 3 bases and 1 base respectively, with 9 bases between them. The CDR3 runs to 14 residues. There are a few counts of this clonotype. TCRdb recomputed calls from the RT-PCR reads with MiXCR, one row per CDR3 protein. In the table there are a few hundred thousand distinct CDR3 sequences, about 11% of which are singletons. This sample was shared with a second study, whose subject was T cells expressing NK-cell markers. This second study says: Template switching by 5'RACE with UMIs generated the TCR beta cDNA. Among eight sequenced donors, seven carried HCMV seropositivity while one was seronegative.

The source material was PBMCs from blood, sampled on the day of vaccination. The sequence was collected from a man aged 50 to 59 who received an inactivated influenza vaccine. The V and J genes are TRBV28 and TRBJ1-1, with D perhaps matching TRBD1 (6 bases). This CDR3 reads CASSFYRENTEAFF. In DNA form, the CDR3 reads TGTGCCAGCAGTTTCTACAGGGAGAACACTGAAGCTTTCTTT.